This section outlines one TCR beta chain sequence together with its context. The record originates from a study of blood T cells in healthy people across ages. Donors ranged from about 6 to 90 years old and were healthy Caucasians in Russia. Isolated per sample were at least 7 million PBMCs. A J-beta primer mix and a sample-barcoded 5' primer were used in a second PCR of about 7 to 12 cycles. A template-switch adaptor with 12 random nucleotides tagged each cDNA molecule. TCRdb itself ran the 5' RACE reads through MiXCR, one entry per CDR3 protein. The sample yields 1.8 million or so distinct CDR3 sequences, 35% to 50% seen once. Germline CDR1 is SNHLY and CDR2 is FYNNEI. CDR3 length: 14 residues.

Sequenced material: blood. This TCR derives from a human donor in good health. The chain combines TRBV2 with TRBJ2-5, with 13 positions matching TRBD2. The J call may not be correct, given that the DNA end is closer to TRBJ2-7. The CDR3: CASRPGLAGVEQYF. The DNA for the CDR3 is TGTGCCAGCAGGCCCGGACTAGCGGGGGTCGAGCAGTACTTC.